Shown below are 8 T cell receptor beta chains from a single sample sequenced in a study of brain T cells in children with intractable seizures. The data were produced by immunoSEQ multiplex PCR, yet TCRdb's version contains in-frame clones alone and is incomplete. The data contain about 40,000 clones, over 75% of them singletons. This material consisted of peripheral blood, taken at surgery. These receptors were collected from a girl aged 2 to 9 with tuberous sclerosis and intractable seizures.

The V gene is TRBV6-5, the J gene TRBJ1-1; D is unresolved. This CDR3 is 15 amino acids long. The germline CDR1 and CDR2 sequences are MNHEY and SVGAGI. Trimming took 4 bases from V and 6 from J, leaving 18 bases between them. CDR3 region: CASSSSPGSGAEAFF. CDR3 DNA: TGTGCCAGCAGTTCGTCACCGGGGAGTGGCGCTGAAGCTTTCTTT.

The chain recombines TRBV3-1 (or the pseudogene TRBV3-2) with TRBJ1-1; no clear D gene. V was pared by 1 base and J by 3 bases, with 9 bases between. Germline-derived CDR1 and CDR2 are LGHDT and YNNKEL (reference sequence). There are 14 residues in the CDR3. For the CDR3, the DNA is TGTGCCAGCAGCCAAGTCGGCAGTTACACTGAAGCTTTCTTT. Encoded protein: CASSQVGSYTEAFF.

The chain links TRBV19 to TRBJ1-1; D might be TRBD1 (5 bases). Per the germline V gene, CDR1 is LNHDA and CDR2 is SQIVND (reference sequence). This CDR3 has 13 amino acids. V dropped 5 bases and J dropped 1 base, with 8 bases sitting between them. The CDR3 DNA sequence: TGTGCCAGTAGTCTCGGGGCGAACACTGAAGCTTTCTTT. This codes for CASSLGANTEAFF.

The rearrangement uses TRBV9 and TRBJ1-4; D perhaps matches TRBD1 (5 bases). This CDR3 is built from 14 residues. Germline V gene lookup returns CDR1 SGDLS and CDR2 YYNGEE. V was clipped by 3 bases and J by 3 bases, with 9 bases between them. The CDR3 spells CASSAGTPNEKLFF. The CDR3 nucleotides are TGTGCCAGCAGCGCCGGGACCCCTAATGAAAAACTGTTTTTT.

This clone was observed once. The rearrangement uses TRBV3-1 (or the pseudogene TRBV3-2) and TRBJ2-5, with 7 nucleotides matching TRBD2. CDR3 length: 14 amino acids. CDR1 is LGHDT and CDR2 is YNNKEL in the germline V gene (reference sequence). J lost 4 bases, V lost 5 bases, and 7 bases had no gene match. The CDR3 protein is CASSSRTGGETQYF. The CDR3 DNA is TGTGCCAGCAGCAGCCGGACGGGGGGAGAGACCCAGTACTTC.

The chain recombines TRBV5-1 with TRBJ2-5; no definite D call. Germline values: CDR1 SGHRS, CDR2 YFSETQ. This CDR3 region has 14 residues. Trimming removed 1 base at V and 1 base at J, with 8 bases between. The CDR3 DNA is TGCGCCAGCAGCTTGAACAGAGCCCAAGAGACCCAGTACTTC. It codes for CASSLNRAQETQYF.

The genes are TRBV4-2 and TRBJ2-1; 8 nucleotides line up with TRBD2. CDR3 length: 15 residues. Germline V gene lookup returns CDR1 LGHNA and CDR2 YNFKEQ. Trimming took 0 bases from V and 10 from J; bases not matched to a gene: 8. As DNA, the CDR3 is TGTGCCAGCAGCCAAGACGACGGGGGGGCGTACGAGCAGTTCTTC. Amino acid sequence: CASSQDDGGAYEQFF.

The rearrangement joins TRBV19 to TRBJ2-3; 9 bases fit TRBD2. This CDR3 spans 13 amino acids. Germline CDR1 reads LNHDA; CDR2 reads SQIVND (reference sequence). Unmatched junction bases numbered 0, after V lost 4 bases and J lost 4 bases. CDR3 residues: CASSSGGADTQYF. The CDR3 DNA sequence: TGTGCCAGTAGTAGCGGGGGGGCAGATACGCAGTATTTT.